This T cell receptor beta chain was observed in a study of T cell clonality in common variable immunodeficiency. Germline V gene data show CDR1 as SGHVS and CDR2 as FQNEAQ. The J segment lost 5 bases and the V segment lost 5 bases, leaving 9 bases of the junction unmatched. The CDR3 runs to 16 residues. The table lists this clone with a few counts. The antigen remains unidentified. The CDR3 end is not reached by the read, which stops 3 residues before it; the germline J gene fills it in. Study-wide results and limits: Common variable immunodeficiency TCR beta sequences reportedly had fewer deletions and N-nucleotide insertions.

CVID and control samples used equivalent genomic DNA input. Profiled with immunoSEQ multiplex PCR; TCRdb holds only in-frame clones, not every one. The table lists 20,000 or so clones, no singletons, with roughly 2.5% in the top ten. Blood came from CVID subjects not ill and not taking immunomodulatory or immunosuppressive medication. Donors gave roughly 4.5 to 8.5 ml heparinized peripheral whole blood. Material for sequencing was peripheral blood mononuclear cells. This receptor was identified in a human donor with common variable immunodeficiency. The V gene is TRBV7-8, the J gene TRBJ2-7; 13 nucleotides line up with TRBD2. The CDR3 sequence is CASSPGLAGDAHEQYF. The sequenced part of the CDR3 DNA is TGTGCCAGCAGCCCAGGACTAGCGGGAGATGCCCACGAG.